One sample yielded the 27 T cell receptor beta chains listed below, sequenced in a study of early T cells in non-severe SARS-CoV-2 infection. TCRdb reanalysed the 5' RACE reads using MiXCR and keeps one entry per CDR3 protein. The profile covers 81,000 or so distinct CDR3 sequences, with approximately 12% appearing a single time and approximately 3.6% taken by the ten largest. The specimen sequenced was whole blood. These receptors were obtained from an adult who was a healthcare worker with PCR-confirmed SARS-CoV-2 infection or an uninfected control (not recorded which).

V is TRBV12-3 or TRBV12-4 and J is TRBJ1-5, with D hard to call. There are 14 residues in the CDR3. V dropped 0 bases and J dropped 4 bases, with 7 bases sitting between them. In DNA, the CDR3 is TGTGCCAGCAGTTTAGCGAACCTTAATCAGCCCCAGCATTTT. Translated: CASSLANLNQPQHF.

V is TRBV2 and J is TRBJ2-2; TRBD1 matches 8 bases. The CDR3 sequence is 19 residues long. The trim removed 4 bases at V and 0 bases at J, leaving 13 bases unmatched. CDR1 is SNHLY, CDR2 FYNNEI, per germline. The CDR3 DNA reads as TGTGCCAGCAGTGGTGGACAGGGAATTGTAGGGTCGAACACCGGGGAGCTGTTTTTT. It codes for CASSGGQGIVGSNTGELFF.

This clonotype came up many times. This sequence joins TRBV7-3 and TRBJ2-2; 11 nucleotides agree with TRBD2. Looked up from germline, CDR1 is SGHTA and CDR2 is FQGTGA. The CDR3 runs 16 residues. V lost 1 base, J lost 5 bases, and 3 bases stayed unmatched. This chain's CDR3 is CASSLIPSGRTGELFF. CDR3 sequence (DNA): TGTGCCAGCAGCTTAATTCCTAGCGGGAGGACCGGGGAGCTGTTTTTT.

Notes on this clonotype: This could be a read error, since a much larger clone is one nucleotide away. The conserved closing phenylalanine or tryptophan is absent in this CDR3, likely reflecting a read error. The J gene is TRBJ2-2, the V gene TRBV15, with 8 bases fitting TRBD2. V shed 8 bases and J 6 bases; nucleotides not matched to a gene: 8. The CDR3 has 14 residues. CDR1 is LNHNV and CDR2 is YYDKDF in the germline V gene (reference sequence). CDR3 nucleotide sequence: TGTGCCACCTGGGCGAGCGGGAGTGCCGGGGAGCTGTTTCTT. As protein: CATWASGSAGELFL.

The rearrangement joins TRBV2 to TRBJ2-4; D is undetermined. The CDR3 is made up of 15 amino acids. Germline CDR1 is SNHLY and CDR2 is FYNNEI. Trimming removed 0 bases from V and 0 bases from J, with 6 bases in between. In DNA form, the CDR3 reads TGTGCCAGCAGTGAAGCGCTCATAGCCAAAAACATTCAGTACTTC. Protein sequence: CASSEALIAKNIQYF.

Here the CDR3 DNA reads TGTGCCATCGGAACAGGGGCCTTGGGTACTGAAGCTTTCTTT. Protein product: CAIGTGALGTEAFF. The J gene is TRBJ1-1, the V gene TRBV11-1; 7 nucleotides line up with TRBD1. The germline V gene has CDR1 SGHAT and CDR2 FQDESV (reference sequence). V lost 10 bases and J lost 5; bases outside the gene matches: 13. The length of the CDR3 is 14 residues.

Many counts were recorded for this clonotype. The V gene is TRBV20-1, the J gene TRBJ2-1; D remains unclear. The CDR3 extends over 16 amino acids. Trimming shortened V by 0 bases and J by 5 bases, and 17 bases separated the two germline ends. In germline, CDR1 is DFQATT, CDR2 SNEGSKA (reference sequence). The CDR3: CSARDLRSLNNNEQFF. The DNA of the CDR3 is TGCAGTGCTAGAGACCTCCGGAGTCTTAATAACAATGAGCAGTTCTTC.

This clonotype has at least ten counts. Here the CDR3 reads CASSVLSMGPRSSYNEQFF. CDR3 bases: TGTGCCAGCAGCGTACTTTCCATGGGACCGAGGAGCTCCTACAATGAGCAGTTCTTC. The rearrangement joins TRBV9 to TRBJ2-1, with D perhaps assigned TRBD1 or TRBD2 (5 bases each). CDR1 and CDR2 (germline): SGDLS, YYNGEE. The CDR3 extends over 19 amino acids. The V and J ends lost 1 base and 0 bases respectively, with 20 bases between them.

This clonotype has at least ten counts. J is TRBJ2-7 and V is TRBV20-1, with TRBD1 identical over 7 bases. Germline V gives CDR1 DFQATT, CDR2 SNEGSKA (reference sequence). The V gene end was trimmed by 5 bases and the J gene end by 0 bases; junction bases not matched to a gene: 7. This CDR3 contains 14 residues. CDR3: CSAGRQGSSYEQYF. CDR3 coding DNA: TGCAGTGCTGGCCGACAGGGTAGCTCCTACGAGCAGTACTTC.

The chain carries TRBV28 and TRBJ2-5; D call uncertain. The V end was cut by 8 bases, the J end by 0 bases, with 16 bases between. Germline-derived CDR1 and CDR2 are MDHEN and SYDVKM. The CDR3 consists of 15 residues. The CDR3 is CASLGFRTYQETQYF. The CDR3 coding sequence is TGTGCCAGCCTGGGCTTCCGGACGTACCAAGAGACCCAGTACTTC.

This clonotype was observed a handful of times. This chain links TRBV7-6 with TRBJ2-7; 7 bases are shared with TRBD2. J gave up 4 bases and V 1 base, and 4 bases lay outside the gene matches. The CDR3 is made up of 14 amino acids. CDR1 SGHVS and CDR2 FNYEAQ come from the germline V gene. CDR3 sequence (DNA): TGTGCCAGCAGCTTAGTAGGGGAGGGGTACGAGCAGTACTTC. It specifies CASSLVGEGYEQYF. The whole variable domain, remainder taken from reference TRBV7-6 and TRBJ2-7, is GAGVSQSPRYKVTKRGQDVALRCDPISGHVSLYWYRQALGQGPEFLTYFNYEAQQDKSGLPNDRFSAERPEGSISTLTIQRTEQRDSAMYRCASSLVGEGYEQYFGPGTRLTVT.

This clonotype came up a few times. The V gene is TRBV6-5, the J gene TRBJ1-5; D ambiguous. With 0 bases removed from V and 5 bases from J, the gap between germline ends came to 11 bases. CDR1 MNHEY and CDR2 SVGAGI come from the germline V gene. The CDR3 has 15 residues. CDR3 in amino acids: CASSYSGRVDQPQHF. CDR3 nucleotides: TGTGCCAGCAGTTACTCGGGAAGAGTGGATCAGCCCCAGCATTTT.

This sequence joins TRBV9 and TRBJ1-5; possible D gene TRBD1, 6 bases. The CDR3 sequence is 13 residues long. Between the trimmed V and J ends, which lost 2 bases and 4 bases, there was a span of 7 bases. Germline loops: CDR1 SGDLS, CDR2 YYNGEE. CDR3 amino acids: CASSVGQNQPQHF. CDR3 nucleotide sequence: TGTGCCAGCAGCGTCGGACAGAATCAGCCCCAGCATTTT. Full variable domain (remainder filled in from reference TRBV9 and TRBJ1-5): DSGVTQTPKHLITATGQRVTLRCSPRSGDLSVYWYQQSLDQGLQFLIQYYNGEERAKGNILERFSAQQFPDLHSELNLSSLELGDSALYFCASSVGQNQPQHFGDGTRLSIL.

The rearrangement uses TRBV20-1 and TRBJ2-5; no clear D. The CDR3 is 15 residues long. The germline gives CDR1 DFQATT, CDR2 SNEGSKA (reference sequence). V lost 0 bases, J lost 1 base, and 12 bases lay in between. The CDR3 sequence: CSARDKGQPQETQYF. The CDR3 nucleotides read TGCAGTGCTAGAGATAAAGGGCAGCCCCAAGAGACCCAGTACTTC.

This chain joins TRBV29-1 and TRBJ1-1; TRBD1 might be the D (5 bases). This CDR3 has 14 amino acids. Deletions cut 4 bases from V and 1 base from J, with 13 bases between. CDR1 SQVTM and CDR2 ANQGSEA come from the germline V gene. The DNA of the CDR3 is TGCAGCGTTGCGCCCTTCGGGGGGAACACTGAAGCTTTCTTT. The encoded protein is CSVAPFGGNTEAFF.

The table lists this clonotype with a few counts. The chain links TRBV7-3 to TRBJ2-7, with a tentative D call TRBD2 (6 bases). The CDR3 contains 13 residues. Trimming stripped 4 bases from V and 6 bases from J, with 13 bases between. From germline, CDR1 is SGHTA and CDR2 FQGTGA. The CDR3 is CASSSGLFGEQYF. CDR3 nucleotide sequence: TGTGCCAGCAGCTCCGGACTATTTGGCGAGCAGTACTTC.

To note about this clonotype: A much larger clone lies a single base off, so this may be a read error. The chain joins TRBV5-1 to TRBJ2-1, with 14 bases fitting TRBD2. This CDR3 is built from 15 residues. Germline CDR1 SGHRS, CDR2 YFSETQ. The junction had 5 bases not matched to a gene; V was cut back by 4 bases and J by 8 bases. The CDR3 sequence is CASSQWTSGRYEQFF. In nucleotides, the CDR3 is TGCGCCAGCAGCCAATGGACTAGCGGGAGGTATGAGCAGTTCTTC.

This clonotype was found many times. J is TRBJ1-5 and V is TRBV28; weak D call: TRBD1 (5 bases). V was shortened by 4 bases and J by 4 bases, with 14 bases between the two germline ends. The CDR3 has 15 amino acids. Germline V gene data show CDR1 as MDHEN and CDR2 as SYDVKM. CDR3 sequence (DNA): TGTGCCAGCAGTTCGTTCATTGACAGAAATCAGCCCCAGCATTTT. Translation: CASSSFIDRNQPQHF.

The chain has TRBV5-1 and TRBJ2-2; D may be TRBD2 (5 bases). Looked up from germline, CDR1 is SGHRS and CDR2 is YFSETQ. The CDR3 contains 15 residues. Trimming shortened V by 2 bases and J by 1 base, and 9 bases separated the two germline ends. The CDR3 sequence is CASSFGNLNTGELFF. As DNA, the CDR3 is TGCGCCAGCAGCTTCGGGAACTTGAACACCGGGGAGCTGTTTTTT.

There are many counts of this clonotype. The chain couples TRBV29-1 to TRBJ1-2; 7 bases are shared with TRBD1. After removal of 3 bases from V and 2 bases from J, the junction contained 3 bases not matched to a gene. Per germline, CDR1 SQVTM and CDR2 ANQGSEA. The CDR3 totals 13 residues. CDR3 nucleotide sequence: TGCAGCGTTGACCCAGGGGGAAACTATGGCTACACCTTC. It encodes CSVDPGGNYGYTF. Together with reference TRBV29-1 and TRBJ1-2, the CDR3 gives the full variable domain: SAVISQKPSRDICQRGTSLTIQCQVDSQVTMMFWYRQQPGQSLTLIATANQGSEATYESGFVIDKFPISRPNLTFSTLTVSNMSPEDSSIYLCSVDPGGNYGYTFGSGTRLTVV.

This clonotype was recorded at least ten times. The chain links TRBV6-5 to TRBJ1-1, with a possible D match to TRBD1 (6 bases). The CDR3 is 13 amino acids. Germline lookup yields CDR1 MNHEY and CDR2 SVGAGI. V gave up 6 bases and J gave up 10 bases, with 18 bases separating them. DNA for the CDR3: TGTGCCAGCAGAGGACAGCCGGGTACCCGAGCTTTCTTT. Translated: CASRGQPGTRAFF.

The CDR3, as DNA: TGTGCCAGCAGCTACCGGGGGACGAAAGAGACCCAGTACTTC. Protein: CASSYRGTKETQYF. The chain has TRBV11-2 and TRBJ2-5; tentative D call: TRBD2 (6 bases). Trimming left V 4 bases short and J 3 bases short, with 12 bases between. Germline lookup yields CDR1 SGHAT and CDR2 FQNNGV. The CDR3 has 14 amino acids. The full variable domain, rest sourced from reference TRBV11-2 and TRBJ2-5, is EAGVAQSPRYKIIEKRQSVAFWCNPISGHATLYWYQQILGQGPKLLIQFQNNGVVDDSQLPKDRFSAERLKGVDSTLKIQPAKLEDSAVYLCASSYRGTKETQYFGPGTRLLVL.

Ten or more counts support this clonotype. The chain couples TRBV27 to TRBJ2-4, with D maybe TRBD1 (6 bases). V was clipped by 5 bases and J by 3 bases, with 14 bases between them. Germline values: CDR1 MNHEY, CDR2 SMNVEV (reference sequence). The CDR3 has 15 residues. The CDR3 loop reads CASSPTGQSKNIQYF. The CDR3 DNA reads as TGTGCCAGCAGTCCGACTGGACAGAGCAAAAACATTCAGTACTTC.

The chain joins TRBV5-6 to TRBJ1-3; maybe TRBD1 (5 bases). Trimming pared 0 bases from V and 0 bases from J, leaving 10 bases between. The CDR3 has 16 amino acids. Germline V gives CDR1 SGHDT, CDR2 YYEEEE. The CDR3: CASSLAGKHSGNTIYF. The CDR3 DNA reads as TGTGCCAGCAGCTTGGCAGGGAAGCACTCTGGAAACACCATATATTTT.

The chain joins TRBV11-2 to TRBJ2-5; D remains unclear. The CDR3 loop spans 14 amino acids. Germline CDR1 is SGHAT and CDR2 is FQNNGV. The ends were cut back, 3 bases at V and 4 bases at J, with 12 bases in the middle. For the CDR3, the DNA is TGTGCCAGCAGCTTGTTGACCTATCGAGAGACCCAGTACTTC. This translates into CASSLLTYRETQYF.

This clonotype was observed at least ten times. CDR3 protein: CSVEDGKAPYEQYF. Here the CDR3 DNA reads TGCAGCGTTGAAGATGGAAAGGCCCCCTACGAGCAGTACTTC. The chain employs TRBV29-1 and TRBJ2-7; D gene uncertain. The CDR3 is 14 amino acids. The V gene lost 0 bases and the J gene lost 2 bases, with 11 bases spanning the gap. Germline V gene sequence: CDR1 SQVTM, CDR2 ANQGSEA.

The J gene is TRBJ2-1, the V gene TRBV5-1; TRBD2 might be the D (6 bases). This CDR3 spans 16 amino acids. Germline V lookup: CDR1 SGHRS, CDR2 YFSETQ. The V end lost 1 base, the J end lost 0 bases, and 11 bases lay between the germline ends. The CDR3 bases are TGCGCCAGCAGCTTGATCGGTAGCGGCTCCTACAATGAGCAGTTCTTC. Protein: CASSLIGSGSYNEQFF.